This T cell receptor beta chain was captured in a study of OX40 agonist ivuxolimab in advanced cancers. The repertoire was sequenced with immunoSEQ multiplex PCR; TCRdb's copy has only in-frame clones and lacks some. The profile shows over 80,000 clones, roughly 90% of them singletons. V shed 1 base and J 4 bases; nucleotides not matched to a gene: 9. This CDR3 is 17 amino acids long. The germline gives CDR1 SGHNT, CDR2 YENEEA. This chain links TRBV11-3 with TRBJ2-5, with TRBD2 identical over 10 bases. Sequenced material: CD4+ or CD8+ T cells sorted from blood, taken in a trial of the OX40 agonist ivuxolimab. The receptor comes from an adult with an advanced solid tumor such as melanoma, head and neck, liver or kidney cancer. For the CDR3, the DNA is TGTGCCAGCAGCTTAGGCCTAGCGGGAGACTGGGGAGAGACCCAGTACTTC. This sequence encodes CASSLGLAGDWGETQYF.